This paragraph covers one T cell receptor (beta chain) sequence. Its cognate antigen is unknown. This sample is part of a study of response to subunit inactivated influenza vaccine. J was trimmed by 7 bases and V by 4 bases; bases with no gene match: 13. Germline-derived CDR1 and CDR2 are LGHDT and YNNKEL (reference sequence). The CDR3 is 17 residues long. TCRdb fed the RT-PCR reads into MiXCR, producing one record per CDR3 protein. The sample consists of 300,000 to 350,000 distinct CDR3 sequences, roughly 22% of them appearing once. General study points: Authors suggested that a seasonal influenza vaccination recruits few new T cells each time.

The input for sequencing was PBMCs from blood, taken approximately 22 months after vaccination. This TCR derives from a man aged 45-69 years who received an inactivated influenza vaccine. V usage is TRBV3-1 and J usage is TRBJ2-5; TRBD2 agrees at 12 bases. CDR3 coding DNA: TGTGCCAGCAGCCCAGGGCGGGCTAGCGGGGGGGAAAGGACCCAGTACTTC. Protein sequence: CASSPGRASGGERTQYF.